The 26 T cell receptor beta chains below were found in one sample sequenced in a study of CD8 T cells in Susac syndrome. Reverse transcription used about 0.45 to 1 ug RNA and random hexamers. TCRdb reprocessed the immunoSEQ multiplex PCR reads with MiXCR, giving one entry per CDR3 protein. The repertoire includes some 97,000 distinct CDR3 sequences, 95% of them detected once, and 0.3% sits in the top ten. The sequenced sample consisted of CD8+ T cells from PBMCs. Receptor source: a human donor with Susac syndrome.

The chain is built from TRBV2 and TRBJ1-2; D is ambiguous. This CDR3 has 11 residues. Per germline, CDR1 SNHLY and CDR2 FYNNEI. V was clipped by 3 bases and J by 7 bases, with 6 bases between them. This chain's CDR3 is CASSDSAGYTF. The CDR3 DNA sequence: TGTGCCAGCAGTGACTCAGCTGGCTACACCTTC.

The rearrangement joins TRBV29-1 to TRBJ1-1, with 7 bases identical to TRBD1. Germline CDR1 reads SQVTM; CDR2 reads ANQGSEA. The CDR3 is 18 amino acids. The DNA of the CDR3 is TGCAGTGCTAGAACCGGAGGGGGCGCGATGTTCTTCTCCTATGAAGCTTTCTTT. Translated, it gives CSARTGGGAMFFSYEAFF.

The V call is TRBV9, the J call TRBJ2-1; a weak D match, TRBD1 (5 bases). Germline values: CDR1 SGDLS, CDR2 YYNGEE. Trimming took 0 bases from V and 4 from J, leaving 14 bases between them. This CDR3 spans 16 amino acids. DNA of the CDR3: TGTGCCAGCAGCGTAGAAGGAAAGGGGCCATACAATGAGCAGTTCTTC. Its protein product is CASSVEGKGPYNEQFF.

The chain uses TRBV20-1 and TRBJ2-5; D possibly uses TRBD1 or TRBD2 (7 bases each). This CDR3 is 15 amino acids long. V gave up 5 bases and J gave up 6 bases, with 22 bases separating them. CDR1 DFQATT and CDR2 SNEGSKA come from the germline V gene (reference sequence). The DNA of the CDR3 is TGCAGTGCTCCTGACTCAGCGGGACAGCTTAAGACCCAGTACTTC. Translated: CSAPDSAGQLKTQYF.

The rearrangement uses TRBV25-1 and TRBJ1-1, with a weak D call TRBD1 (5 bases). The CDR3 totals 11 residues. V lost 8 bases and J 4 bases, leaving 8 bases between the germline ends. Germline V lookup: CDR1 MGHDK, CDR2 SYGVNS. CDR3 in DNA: TGTGCCAGCTTCGACAGCACTGAAGCTTTCTTT. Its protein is CASFDSTEAFF.

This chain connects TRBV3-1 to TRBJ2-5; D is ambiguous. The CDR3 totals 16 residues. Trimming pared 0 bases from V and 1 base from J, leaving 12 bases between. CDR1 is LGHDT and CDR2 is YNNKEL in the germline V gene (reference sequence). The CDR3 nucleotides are TGTGCCAGCAGCCAAGAGGTGGTCCGCTCCCAAGAGACCCAGTACTTC. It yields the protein CASSQEVVRSQETQYF.

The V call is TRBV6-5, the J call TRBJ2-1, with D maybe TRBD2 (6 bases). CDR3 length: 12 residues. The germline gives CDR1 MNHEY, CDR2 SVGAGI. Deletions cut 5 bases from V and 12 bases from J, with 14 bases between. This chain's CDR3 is CASSQWGAGQFF. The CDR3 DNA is TGTGCCAGCAGTCAATGGGGAGCGGGGCAGTTCTTC.

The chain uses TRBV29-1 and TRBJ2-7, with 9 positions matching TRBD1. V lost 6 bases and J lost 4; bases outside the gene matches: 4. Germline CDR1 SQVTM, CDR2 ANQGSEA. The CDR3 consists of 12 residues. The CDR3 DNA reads TGCAGCGTAGGGACAGGGTATTACGAGCAGTACTTC. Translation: CSVGTGYYEQYF.

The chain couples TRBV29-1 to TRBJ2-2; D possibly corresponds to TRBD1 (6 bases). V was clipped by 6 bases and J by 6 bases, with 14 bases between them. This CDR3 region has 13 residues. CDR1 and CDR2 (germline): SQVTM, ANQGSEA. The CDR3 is CSVSIQGSGELFF. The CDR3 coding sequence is TGCAGCGTATCAATACAGGGTTCCGGGGAGCTGTTTTTT.

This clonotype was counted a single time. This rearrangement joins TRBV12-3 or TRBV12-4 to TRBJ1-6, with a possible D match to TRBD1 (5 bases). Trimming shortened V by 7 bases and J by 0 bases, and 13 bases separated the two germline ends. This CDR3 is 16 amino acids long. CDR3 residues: CASTTRGSSYNSPLHF. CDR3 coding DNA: TGTGCCAGCACTACTCGGGGGAGCTCCTATAATTCACCCCTCCACTTT.

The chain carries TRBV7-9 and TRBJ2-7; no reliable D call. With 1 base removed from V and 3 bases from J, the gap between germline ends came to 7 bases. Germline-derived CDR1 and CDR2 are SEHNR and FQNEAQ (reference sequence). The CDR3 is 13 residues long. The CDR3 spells CASSLGTYYEQYF. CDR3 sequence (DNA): TGTGCCAGCAGCTTAGGGACGTACTACGAGCAGTACTTC.

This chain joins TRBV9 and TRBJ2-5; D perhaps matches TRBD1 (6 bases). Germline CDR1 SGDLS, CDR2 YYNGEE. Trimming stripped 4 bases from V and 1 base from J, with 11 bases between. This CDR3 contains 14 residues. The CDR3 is CASSTLDSQETQYF. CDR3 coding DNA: TGTGCCAGCAGCACCCTGGACAGCCAAGAGACCCAGTACTTC.

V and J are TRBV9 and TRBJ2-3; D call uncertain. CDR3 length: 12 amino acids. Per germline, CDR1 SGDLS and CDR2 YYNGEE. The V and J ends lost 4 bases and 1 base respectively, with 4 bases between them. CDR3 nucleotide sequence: TGTGCCAGCAGCAACCGCACAGATACGCAGTATTTT. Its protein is CASSNRTDTQYF.

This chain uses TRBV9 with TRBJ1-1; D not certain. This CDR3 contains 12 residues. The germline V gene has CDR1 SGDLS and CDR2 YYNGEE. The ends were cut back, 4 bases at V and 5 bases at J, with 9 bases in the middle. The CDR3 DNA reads TGTGCCAGCAGCCCGAGGGTTACTGAAGCTTTCTTT. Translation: CASSPRVTEAFF.

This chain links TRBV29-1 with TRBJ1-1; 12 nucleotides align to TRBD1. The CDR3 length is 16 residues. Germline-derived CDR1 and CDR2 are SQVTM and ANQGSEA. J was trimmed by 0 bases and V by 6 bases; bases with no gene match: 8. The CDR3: CSVQGQGARMNTEAFF. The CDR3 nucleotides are TGCAGCGTCCAGGGACAGGGGGCGCGAATGAACACTGAAGCTTTCTTT.

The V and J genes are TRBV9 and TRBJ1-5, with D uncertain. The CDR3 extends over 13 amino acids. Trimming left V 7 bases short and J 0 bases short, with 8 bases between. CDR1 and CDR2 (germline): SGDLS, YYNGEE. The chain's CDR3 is CASGEDSNQPQHF. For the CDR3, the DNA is TGTGCCAGCGGGGAGGATAGCAATCAGCCCCAGCATTTT. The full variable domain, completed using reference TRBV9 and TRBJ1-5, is DSGVTQTPKHLITATGQRVTLRCSPRSGDLSVYWYQQSLDQGLQFLIQYYNGEERAKGNILERFSAQQFPDLHSELNLSSLELGDSALYFCASGEDSNQPQHFGDGTRLSIL.

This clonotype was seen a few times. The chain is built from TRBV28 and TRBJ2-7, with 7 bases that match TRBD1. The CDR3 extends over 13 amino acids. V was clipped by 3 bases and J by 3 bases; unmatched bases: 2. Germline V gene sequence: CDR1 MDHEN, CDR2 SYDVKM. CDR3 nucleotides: TGTGCCAGCAGTTTGGGACAGCTCTACGAGCAGTACTTC. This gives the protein CASSLGQLYEQYF.

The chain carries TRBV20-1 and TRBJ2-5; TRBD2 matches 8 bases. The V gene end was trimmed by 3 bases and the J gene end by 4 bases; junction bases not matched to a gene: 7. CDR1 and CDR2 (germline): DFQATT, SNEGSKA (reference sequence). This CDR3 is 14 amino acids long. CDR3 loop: CSASGRAALETQYF. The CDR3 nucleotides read TGCAGTGCTAGCGGGAGGGCCGCATTAGAGACCCAGTACTTC.

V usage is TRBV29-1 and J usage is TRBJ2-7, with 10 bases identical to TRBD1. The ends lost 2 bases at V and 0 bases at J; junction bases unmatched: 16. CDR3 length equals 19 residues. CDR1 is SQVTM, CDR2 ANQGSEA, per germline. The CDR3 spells CSVESTGGPSGPSSYEQYF. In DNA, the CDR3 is TGCAGCGTTGAATCGACAGGGGGCCCAAGCGGGCCTAGCTCCTACGAGCAGTACTTC.

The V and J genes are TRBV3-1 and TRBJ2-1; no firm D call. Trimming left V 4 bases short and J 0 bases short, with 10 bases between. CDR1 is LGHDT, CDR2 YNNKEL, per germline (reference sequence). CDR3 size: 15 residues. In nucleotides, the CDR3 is TGTGCCAGCAGCCGACAATACAGCTCCTACAATGAGCAGTTCTTC. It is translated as CASSRQYSSYNEQFF.

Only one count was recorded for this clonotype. The CDR3, as DNA: TGCAGCGGCTGGGGCGGGAGCACAGATACGCAGTATTTT. Translating gives CSGWGGSTDTQYF. The V and J genes are TRBV29-1 and TRBJ2-3; D possibly uses TRBD1 or TRBD2 (5 bases each). Germline CDR1 SQVTM, CDR2 ANQGSEA. With 7 bases removed from V and 0 bases from J, the gap between germline ends came to 11 bases. This CDR3 is built from 13 residues.

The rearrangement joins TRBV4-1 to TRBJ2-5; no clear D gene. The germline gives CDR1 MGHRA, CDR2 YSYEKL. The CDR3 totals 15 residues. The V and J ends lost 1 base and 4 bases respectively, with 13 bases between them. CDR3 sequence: CASSQGYRVGETQYF. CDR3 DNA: TGCGCCAGCAGCCAAGGGTACAGAGTGGGAGAGACCCAGTACTTC.

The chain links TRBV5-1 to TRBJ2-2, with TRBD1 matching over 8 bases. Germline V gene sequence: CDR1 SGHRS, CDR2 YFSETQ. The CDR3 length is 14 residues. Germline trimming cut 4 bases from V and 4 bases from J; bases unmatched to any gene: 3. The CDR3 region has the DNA TGCGCCAGCAGCGCGGACAGGGCCACCGGGGAGCTGTTTTTT. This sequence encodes CASSADRATGELFF.

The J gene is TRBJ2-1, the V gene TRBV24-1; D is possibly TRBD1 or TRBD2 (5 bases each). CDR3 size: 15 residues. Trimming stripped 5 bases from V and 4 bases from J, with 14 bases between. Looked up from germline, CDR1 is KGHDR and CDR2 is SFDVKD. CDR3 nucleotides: TGTGCCACCAGTGCAGGGCAGGGAGTATACAATGAGCAGTTCTTC. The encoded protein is CATSAGQGVYNEQFF.

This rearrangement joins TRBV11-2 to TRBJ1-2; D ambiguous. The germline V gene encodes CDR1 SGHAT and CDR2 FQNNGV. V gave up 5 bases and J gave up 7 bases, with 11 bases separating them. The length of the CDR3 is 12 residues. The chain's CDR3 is CASSPQAGGYTF. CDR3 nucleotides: TGTGCCAGCAGCCCCCAGGCCGGTGGCTACACCTTC.

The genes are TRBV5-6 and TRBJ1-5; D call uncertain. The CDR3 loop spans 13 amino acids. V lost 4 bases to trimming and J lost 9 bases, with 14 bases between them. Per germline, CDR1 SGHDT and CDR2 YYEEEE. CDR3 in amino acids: CASSLGPVWPQHF. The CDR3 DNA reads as TGTGCCAGCAGCCTCGGACCCGTATGGCCCCAGCATTTT.